Reported below is one T cell receptor (beta chain). Its antigen has not been determined. No base qualities exist here, and no much larger clone lies one base off it. The data originate from a study of shared clonotypes between healthy human individuals (dated by TCRdb to 2020 to 2022). General notes on the study: The cohort included a few men and a couple of women between 18 and 49 years of age. Each donor's leukapheresis produced roughly between roughly 0.85 and 9.5 billion PBMCs. The study deeply sequenced blood TCR repertoires of several healthy adults to estimate repertoire size and the extent of clonotype sharing between individuals. For each donor, CD4 naive and CD4 memory were each run on three plates, CD8 naive on two plates, and CD8 memory on one plate. To increase sequencing depth and limit assay-specific biases, different laboratories used diverse techniques to prepare libraries and sequence TCR repertoires.

TCR CDR3 regions were amplified from genomic DNA by multiplex PCR using the deep immunoSEQ assay. Genomic DNA extracted from each cell subset was distributed evenly over all wells of several immunoSEQ 96-well plates, and each plate served as one replicate. For sorted subsets, around 0.2 ug of genomic DNA, equivalent to roughly 30,000 T cell genomes, went into each replicate PCR. The purified libraries were quantified using a Qubit 3.0 fluorometer, sized with a Bioanalyzer 2100, and then quantified again using the KAPA Library Quantification kit. A separate single-read 150-cycle Illumina NextSeq 550 flow cell was used to sequence each immunoSEQ 96-well plate. In the source study's methods: Because the immunoSEQ output held only junctional sequences and lacked quality scores, the filtering could not match the filtering applied to full-length reads. To assign V/J genes and CDR3, sequences were annotated against IMGT germline references using PyIR, a Python wrapper for IgBLAST v1.9. Reads were filtered out if the reads had weak V/J assignments (E-value above 1e-6), no CDR3, stop codons, out-of-frame junctions, or ambiguous translated residues. A V3J clonotype was defined by an identical inferred V gene, J gene, and CDR3 amino acid sequence. Percentage overlap between repertoires was calculated by dividing the number of shared unique clonotypes by the size of the smaller repertoire. Three approaches were used to assess repertoire richness: RTK rarefaction, the Chao1 estimator, and Recon v2.1 estimates of unobserved clonotypes. Generation probabilities were computed with OLGA for all TCRbeta clonotypes obtained by the gDNA method from a few donors. TCRdb holds this immuneACCESS table with in-frame rearrangements only. Some clones are missing; in checked studies, unresolved V genes explain under half, and the rest has no known cause. V and J calls and clone size come straight from that table; D and trimming were deduced from the DNA. In all, the sample holds 2 million to 3 million clones, and under 95% of those were seen once. The biggest ten clones account for 0.36% of the sample.

The donors were healthy, HIV-negative adults who had no recently reported acute infections or vaccinations. Every donor was a Caucasian adult residing in Nashville, Tennessee, USA. CD4+ T cells were enriched by magnetic negative selection, after which naive cells were positively selected on CD45RA and the negative fraction was taken as the memory subset. Blood was collected by leukapheresis, and PBMCs were isolated by Ficoll-Histopaque density gradient centrifugation and then cryopreserved in liquid nitrogen vapor phase. Analytical flow cytometry was used to check the purity and quantity of each magnetically sorted T cell population. Each sorted fraction had its genomic DNA isolated and then quantified by UV absorbance on a Nanodrop 2000c. Broad study findings and their caveats: The small number of donors limited the genetic and exposure-history diversity represented. Rarefaction of sorted-subset datasets indicated incomplete sequencing despite the large sequencing depth. Pairwise subsampling led to the expectation that sequencing depth would affect the degree of clonotype sharing among donors. Compared with non-shared clonotypes, the clonotypes found in all four sorted-subset donors had higher generation probabilities. Only blood was sampled, and tissue TCR repertoires likely differ from those in blood. Larger estimated clonotype richness was generally found for naive subsets than for memory subsets. Sharing across four donors was observed for around 5% of naive CD4, about 4% of naive CD8, 2% to 2.5% of memory CD4, and about 0.38% of memory CD8 clonotypes.

The origin of this receptor is a man aged 18 to 29 in good health. Some clones in this sample may be carry-over from other donors' samples. The specimen was naive CD4+ T cells from PBMCs. This specimen's cell subset or site label, interpreted: CD45RA+ positively selected.

The DNA sequence is as follows: TGTGCCACCCCAGGGGGCCGAACCGGGGAGCTGTTTTTT. Its coded protein is CATPGGRTGELFF. In this chain, TRBV28 is recombined with TRBJ2-2; TRBD1 lines up with 8 middle nucleotides. Unmatched junction bases come to 6, with V trimmed by 10 bases and J by 5 bases. Based on the germline V gene, the CDR1 and CDR2 sequences are MDHEN and SYDVKM. The CDR3 holds 13 amino acids from the cysteine to the phenylalanine. Just the 39-base CDR3 DNA is kept, in frame starting at base 1. This CDR3, with the reference TRBV28 and TRBJ2-2 proteins standing in past its ends, gives the full variable domain DVKVTQSSRYLVKRTGEKVFLECVQDMDHENMFWYRQDPGLGLRLIYFSYDVKMKEKGDIPEGYSVSREKKERFSLILESASTNQTSMYLCATPGGRTGELFFGEGSRLTVL.